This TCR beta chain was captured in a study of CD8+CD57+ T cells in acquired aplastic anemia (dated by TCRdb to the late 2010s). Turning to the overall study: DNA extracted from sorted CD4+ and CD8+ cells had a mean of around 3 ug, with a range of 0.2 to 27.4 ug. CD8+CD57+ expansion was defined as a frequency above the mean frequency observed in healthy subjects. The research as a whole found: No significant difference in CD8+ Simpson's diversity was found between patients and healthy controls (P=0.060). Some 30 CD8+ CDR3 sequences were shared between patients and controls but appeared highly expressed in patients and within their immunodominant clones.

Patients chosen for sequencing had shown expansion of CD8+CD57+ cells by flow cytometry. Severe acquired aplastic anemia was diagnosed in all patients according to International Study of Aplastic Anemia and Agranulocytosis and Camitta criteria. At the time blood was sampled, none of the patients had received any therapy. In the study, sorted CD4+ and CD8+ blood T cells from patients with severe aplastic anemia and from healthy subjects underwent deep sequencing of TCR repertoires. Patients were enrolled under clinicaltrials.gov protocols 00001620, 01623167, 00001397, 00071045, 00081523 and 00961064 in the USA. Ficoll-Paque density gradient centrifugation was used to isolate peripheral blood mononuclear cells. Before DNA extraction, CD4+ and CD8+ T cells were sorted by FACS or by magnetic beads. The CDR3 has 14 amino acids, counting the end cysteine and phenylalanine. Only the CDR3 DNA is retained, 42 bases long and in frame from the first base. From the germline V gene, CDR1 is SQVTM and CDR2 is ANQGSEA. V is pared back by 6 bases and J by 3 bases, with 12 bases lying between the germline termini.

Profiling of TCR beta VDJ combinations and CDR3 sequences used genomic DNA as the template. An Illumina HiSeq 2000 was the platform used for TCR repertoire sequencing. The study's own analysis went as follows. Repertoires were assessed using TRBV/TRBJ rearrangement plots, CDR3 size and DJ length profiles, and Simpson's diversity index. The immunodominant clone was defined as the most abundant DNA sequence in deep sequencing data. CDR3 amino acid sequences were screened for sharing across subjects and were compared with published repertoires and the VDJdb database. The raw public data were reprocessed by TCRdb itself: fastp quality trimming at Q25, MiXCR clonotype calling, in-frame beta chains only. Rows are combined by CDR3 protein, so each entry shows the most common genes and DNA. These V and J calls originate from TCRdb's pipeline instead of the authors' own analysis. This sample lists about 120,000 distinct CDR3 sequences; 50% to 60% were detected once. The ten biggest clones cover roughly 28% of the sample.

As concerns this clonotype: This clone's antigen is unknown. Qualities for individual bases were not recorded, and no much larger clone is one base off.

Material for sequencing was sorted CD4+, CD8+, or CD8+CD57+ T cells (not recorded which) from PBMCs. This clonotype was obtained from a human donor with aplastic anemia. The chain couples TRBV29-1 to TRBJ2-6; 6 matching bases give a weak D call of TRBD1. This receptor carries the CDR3 CSVHREGGANVLTF. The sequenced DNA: TGCAGCGTCCACAGGGAAGGTGGGGCCAACGTCCTGACTTTC. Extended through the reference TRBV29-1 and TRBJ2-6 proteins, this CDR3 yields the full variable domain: SAVISQKPSRDICQRGTSLTIQCQVDSQVTMMFWYRQQPGQSLTLIATANQGSEATYESGFVIDKFPISRPNLTFSTLTVSNMSPEDSSIYLCSVHREGGANVLTFGAGSRLTVL.